This T cell receptor (beta chain) was sequenced in a study of T cell repertoires in ileal Crohn's disease. Study at large: Patients had a median roughly 8-year disease duration, and over 30% were active smokers. Whole-study results and caveats: Active smokers at surgery had more clonal expansions than non-smokers. Compared with CD4 T cells, sorted CD8 cells carried more expanded clones.

A note on this clone: The target antigen is unknown.

Germline CDR1 and CDR2: SGHRS and YFSETQ. This CDR3 is built from 14 residues. V lost 0 bases and J 8 bases, leaving 12 bases between the germline ends. Adults with ileal or ileocolonic Crohn's disease and an indication for resection were eligible. The assay was immunoSEQ multiplex PCR, and TCRdb's table has in-frame clones only and misses some. This table has more than 11,000 clones, roughly four fifths appearing once. The sample consisted of ileal tissue. J is TRBJ1-5 and V is TRBV5-1, with TRBD1 as a possible D gene (5 bases). This sequence was found in an adult with Crohn's disease. CDR3 DNA: TGCGCCAGCAGCTTGGGCCAGGGTGAGAAGCCCCAGCATTTT. Translating it yields CASSLGQGEKPQHF.